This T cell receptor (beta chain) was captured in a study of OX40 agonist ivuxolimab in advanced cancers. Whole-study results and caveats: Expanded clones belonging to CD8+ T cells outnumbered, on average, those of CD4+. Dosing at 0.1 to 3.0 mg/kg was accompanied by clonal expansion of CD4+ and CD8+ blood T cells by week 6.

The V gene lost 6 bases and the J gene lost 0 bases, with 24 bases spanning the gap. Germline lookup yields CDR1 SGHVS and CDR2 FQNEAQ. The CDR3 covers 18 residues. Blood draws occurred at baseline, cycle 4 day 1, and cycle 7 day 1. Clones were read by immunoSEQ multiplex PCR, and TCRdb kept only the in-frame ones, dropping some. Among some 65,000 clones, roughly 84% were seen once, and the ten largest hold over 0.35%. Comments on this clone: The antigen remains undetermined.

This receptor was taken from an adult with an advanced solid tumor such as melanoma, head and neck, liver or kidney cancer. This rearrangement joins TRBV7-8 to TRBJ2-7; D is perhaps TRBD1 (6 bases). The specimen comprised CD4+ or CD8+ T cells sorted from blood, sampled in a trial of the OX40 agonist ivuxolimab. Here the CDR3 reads CASRKHPWDTSYSYEQYF. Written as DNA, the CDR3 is TGTGCCAGCAGAAAACACCCCTGGGACACCTCCTACTCCTACGAGCAGTACTTC.